This TCR beta chain was retrieved from a study of read filtering for tumor transcriptome and immune sequencing. This clonotype has only a few counts. Its antigen is not known. From about 400 ng of RNA, a library with molecular barcoded alpha/delta and beta/gamma adaptors was made. Each CDR3 protein is one row after TCRdb ran MiXCR on the reads. The data hold around 40,000 distinct CDR3 sequences, with roughly 13% observed a single time. Study results and limitations: Compared with RNA-seq, IR-seq gave much higher clonotype depth and reliability.

Material: a population of CD138-negative cells sorted from bone marrow. This receptor was identified in a donor at least 40 years old with multiple myeloma.

This CDR3 reads CASSLEGLIDEQYF. The CDR3 nucleotides read TGTGCCAGCAGCTTAGAAGGGCTGATCGACGAGCAGTACTTC. V gene TRBV7-2 combines with J gene TRBJ2-7; D uncertain. Trimming stripped 1 base from V and 5 bases from J, with 12 bases between. The CDR3 covers 14 residues. CDR1 and CDR2 from the germline V gene are SGHTA and FQGNSA.